This is a list of T cell receptor beta chains from one sample in a study of blood T cells in healthy people across ages. TCRdb re-called the 5' RACE reads with MiXCR, one entry per CDR3 protein. The data hold fewer than 800,000 distinct CDR3 sequences, with about 21% observed a single time. The sample consisted of blood. All receptors come from a man aged 65-85 years in good health. CDR3s include the opening cysteine and the closing phenylalanine or tryptophan. The D gene is left open where the match is weak. Where a row states a size, it is once, few, many or the class of an expanded clone; other rows omit it.

D	V	size	J	CDR3	DNA
NA	TRBV12-3/TRBV12-4	few	TRBJ1-2	CASRSPKGGYTF	TGTGCCAGCAGATCCCCGAAGGGAGGCTACACCTTC
TRBD2	TRBV28	NA	TRBJ2-7	CASSLMPASGRDEQYF	TGTGCCAGCAGTTTAATGCCAGCTAGCGGGAGAGACGAGCAGTACTTC
TRBD1	TRBV20-1	NA	TRBJ2-1	CSAGGGTGTNEQFF	TGCAGTGCTGGAGGCGGGACAGGGACAAATGAGCAGTTCTTC
NA	TRBV29-1	many	TRBJ2-2	CSVDSGPNTGELFF	TGCAGCGTTGATTCCGGGCCCAACACCGGGGAGCTGTTTTTT
NA	TRBV7-2	few	TRBJ1-5	CASSLTPGTLLSNQPQHF	TGTGCCAGCAGCTTAACCCCCGGGACATTACTCAGCAATCAGCCCCAGCATTTT
NA	TRBV12-3/TRBV12-4	NA	TRBJ2-5	CASTDWGAKETQYF	TGTGCCAGCACCGACTGGGGGGCGAAGGAGACCCAGTACTTC
NA	TRBV25-1	few	TRBJ2-3	CASKKSGGTDTQYF	TGTGCCAGCAAAAAGTCCGGGGGCACAGATACGCAGTATTTT
NA	TRBV20-1	NA	TRBJ2-7	CSASTSRRAYEQYF	TGCAGCGCTAGTACAAGCAGGAGGGCCTACGAGCAGTACTTC
NA	TRBV12-3/TRBV12-4	NA	TRBJ2-7	CASRLGEPVYEQYF	TGTGCCAGCAGACTCGGAGAGCCCGTATACGAGCAGTACTTC
TRBD1	TRBV27	NA	TRBJ2-5	CASSSLRGGQQETQYF	TGTGCCAGCAGCTCGCTACGAGGGGGACAGCAAGAGACCCAGTACTTC
NA	TRBV7-2	NA	TRBJ2-3	CASSLLDLDTQYF	TGTGCCAGCAGCTTACTCGATTTGGATACGCAGTATTTT
NA	TRBV20-1	few	TRBJ1-3	CSASRTVRDTIYF	TGCAGTGCTAGCCGGACAGTAAGGGACACCATATATTTT